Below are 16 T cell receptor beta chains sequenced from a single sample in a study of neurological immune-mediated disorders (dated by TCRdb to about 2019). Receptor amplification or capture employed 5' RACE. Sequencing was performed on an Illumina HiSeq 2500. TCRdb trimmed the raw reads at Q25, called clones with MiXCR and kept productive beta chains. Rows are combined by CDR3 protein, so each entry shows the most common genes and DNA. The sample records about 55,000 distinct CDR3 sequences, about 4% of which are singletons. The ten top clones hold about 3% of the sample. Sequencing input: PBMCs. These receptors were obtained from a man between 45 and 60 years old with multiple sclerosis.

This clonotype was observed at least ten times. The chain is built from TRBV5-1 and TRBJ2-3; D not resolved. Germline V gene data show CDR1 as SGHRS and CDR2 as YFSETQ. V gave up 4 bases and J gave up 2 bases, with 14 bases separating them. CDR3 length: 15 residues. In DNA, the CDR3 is TGCGCCAGCAGCCCACGGACGGAGCACACAGATACGCAGTATTTT. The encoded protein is CASSPRTEHTDTQYF.

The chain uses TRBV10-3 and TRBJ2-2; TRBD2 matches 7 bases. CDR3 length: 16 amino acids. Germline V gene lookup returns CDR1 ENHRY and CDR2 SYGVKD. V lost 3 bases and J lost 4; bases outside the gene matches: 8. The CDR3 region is CAISEVAGVSTGELFF. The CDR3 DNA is TGTGCCATCAGTGAAGTGGCGGGGGTCAGCACCGGGGAGCTGTTTTTT.

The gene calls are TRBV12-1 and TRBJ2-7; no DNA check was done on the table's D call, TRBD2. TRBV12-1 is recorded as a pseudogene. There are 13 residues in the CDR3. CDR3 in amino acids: CASREGNLDEQYF. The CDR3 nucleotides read TGTGCCAGCAGGGAGGGCAACCTCGACGAGCAGTACTTC.

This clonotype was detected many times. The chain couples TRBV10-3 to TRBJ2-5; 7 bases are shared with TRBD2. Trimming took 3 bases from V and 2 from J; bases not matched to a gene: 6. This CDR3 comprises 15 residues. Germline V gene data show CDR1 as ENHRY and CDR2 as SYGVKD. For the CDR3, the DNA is TGTGCCATCAGTGAACCCGGGACTAAACAAGAGACCCAGTACTTC. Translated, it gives CAISEPGTKQETQYF.

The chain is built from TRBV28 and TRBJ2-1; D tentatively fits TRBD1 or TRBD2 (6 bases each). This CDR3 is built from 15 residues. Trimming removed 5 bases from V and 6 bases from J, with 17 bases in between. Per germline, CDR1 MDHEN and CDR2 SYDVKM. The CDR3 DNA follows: TGTGCCAGCAGTATCTCTAGCGCAGGGGCCAATGAGCAGTTCTTC. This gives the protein CASSISSAGANEQFF.

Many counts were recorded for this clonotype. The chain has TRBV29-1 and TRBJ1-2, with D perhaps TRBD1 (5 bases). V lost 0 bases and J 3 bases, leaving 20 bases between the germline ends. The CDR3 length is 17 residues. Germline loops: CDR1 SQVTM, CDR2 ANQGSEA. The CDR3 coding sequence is TGCAGCGTTGAAGATCGGACCAGGGTGGGGTTGGACTATGGCTACACCTTC. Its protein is CSVEDRTRVGLDYGYTF.

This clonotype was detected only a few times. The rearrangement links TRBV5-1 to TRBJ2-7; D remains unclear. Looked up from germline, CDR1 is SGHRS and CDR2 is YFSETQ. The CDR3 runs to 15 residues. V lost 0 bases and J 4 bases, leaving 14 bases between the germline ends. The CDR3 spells CASSLDYGSSYEQYF. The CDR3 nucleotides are TGCGCCAGCAGCTTGGATTACGGTTCTAGTTACGAGCAGTACTTC.

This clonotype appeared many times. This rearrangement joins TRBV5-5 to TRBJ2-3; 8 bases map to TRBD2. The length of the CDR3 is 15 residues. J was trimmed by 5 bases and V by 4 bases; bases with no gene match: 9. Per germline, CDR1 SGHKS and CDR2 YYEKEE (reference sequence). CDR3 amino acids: CASSPTSGWGDTQYF. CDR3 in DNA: TGTGCCAGCAGCCCTACTAGCGGATGGGGAGATACGCAGTATTTT.

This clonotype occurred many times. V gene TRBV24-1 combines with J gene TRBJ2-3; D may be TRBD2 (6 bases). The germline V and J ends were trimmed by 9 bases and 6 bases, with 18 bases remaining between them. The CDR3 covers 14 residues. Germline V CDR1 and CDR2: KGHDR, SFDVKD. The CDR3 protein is CATSSSGPRDTQYF. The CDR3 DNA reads TGTGCCACCTCCTCCAGCGGGCCACGGGATACGCAGTATTTT.

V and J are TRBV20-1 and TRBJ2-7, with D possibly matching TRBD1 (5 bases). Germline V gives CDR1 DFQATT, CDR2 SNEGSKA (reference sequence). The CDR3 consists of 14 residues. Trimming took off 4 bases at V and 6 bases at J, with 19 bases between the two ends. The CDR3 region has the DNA TGCAGTGCTACTCCCCGGCCAGCAAGGGGCGAGCAGTACTTC. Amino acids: CSATPRPARGEQYF.

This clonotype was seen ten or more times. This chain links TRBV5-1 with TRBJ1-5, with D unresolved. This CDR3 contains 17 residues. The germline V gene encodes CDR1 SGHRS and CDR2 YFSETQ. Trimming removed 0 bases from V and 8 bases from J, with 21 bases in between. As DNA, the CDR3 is TGCGCCAGCAGCTTGGGGGCCGTATCCGGCGTCGGGGAGCCCCAGCATTTT. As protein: CASSLGAVSGVGEPQHF.

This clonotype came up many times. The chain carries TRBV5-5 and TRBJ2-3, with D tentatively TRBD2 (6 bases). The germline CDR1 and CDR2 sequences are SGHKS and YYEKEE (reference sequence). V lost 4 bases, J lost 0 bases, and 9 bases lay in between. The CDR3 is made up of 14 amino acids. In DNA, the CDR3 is TGTGCCAGCAGCCGGGGGACTAGCACAGATACGCAGTATTTT. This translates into CASSRGTSTDTQYF.

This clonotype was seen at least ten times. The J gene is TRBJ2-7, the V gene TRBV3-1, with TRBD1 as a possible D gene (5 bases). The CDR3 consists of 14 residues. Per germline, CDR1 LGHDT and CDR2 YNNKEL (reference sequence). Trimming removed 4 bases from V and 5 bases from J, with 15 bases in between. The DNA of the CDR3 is TGTGCCAGCAGCCTCTGGACACGGATCGACGAGCAGTACTTC. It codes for CASSLWTRIDEQYF.

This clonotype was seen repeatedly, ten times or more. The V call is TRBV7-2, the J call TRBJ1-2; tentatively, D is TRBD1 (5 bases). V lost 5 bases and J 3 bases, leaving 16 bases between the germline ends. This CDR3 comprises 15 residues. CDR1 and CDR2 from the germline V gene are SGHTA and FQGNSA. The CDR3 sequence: CASSTQTTGYYGYTF. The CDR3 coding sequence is TGTGCCAGCAGCACCCAAACCACAGGCTACTATGGCTACACCTTC. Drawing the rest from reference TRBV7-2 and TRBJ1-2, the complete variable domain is GAGVSQSPSNKVTEKGKDVELRCDPISGHTALYWYRQSLGQGLEFLIYFQGNSAPDKSGLPSDRFSAERTGGSVSTLTIQRTQQEDSAVYLCASSTQTTGYYGYTFGSGTRLTVV.

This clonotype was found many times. CDR3 sequence reads: CSARGGGNIQYF. Written as DNA, the CDR3 is TGCAGTGCTAGAGGCGGGGGGAACATTCAGTACTTC. The genes are TRBV20-1 and TRBJ2-4; 8 nucleotides align to TRBD2. The CDR3 is made up of 12 amino acids. Germline CDR1 is DFQATT and CDR2 is SNEGSKA (reference sequence). Losses at the gene ends were 1 base for V and 7 bases for J; bases not matched to a gene: 0.

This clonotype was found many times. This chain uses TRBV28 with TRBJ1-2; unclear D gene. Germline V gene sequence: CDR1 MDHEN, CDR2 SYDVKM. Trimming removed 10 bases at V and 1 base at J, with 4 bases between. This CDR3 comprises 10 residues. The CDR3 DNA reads TGTGCCATCTTTAACTATGGCTACACCTTC. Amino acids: CAIFNYGYTF.